The rows below give T cell receptor beta chains drawn from one sample of a study of shared clonotypes between healthy human individuals. Clones were read by immunoSEQ multiplex PCR, and TCRdb kept only the in-frame ones, dropping some. The table has approximately 2.5 million clones, approximately 94% seen once. Sequencing was carried out using naive CD4+ T cells from PBMCs. These receptors were collected from a man aged 18 to 29 in good health. Some clones in this sample may be carry-over from other donors' samples. CDR3s include the opening cysteine and the closing phenylalanine or tryptophan. Not every row has a clone size; where given, it reads once, few, many or a size class.

15,TRBV9,TRBJ1-1,once,CASSVSGSQGTEAFF
15,TRBV18,TRBJ2-7,NA,CASSLQGGLPYEQYF
14,TRBV6-1,TRBJ1-2,NA,CASSEGEVLYGYTF
11,TRBV7-2,TRBJ1-2,NA,CASSLPYGYTF
10,TRBV7-9,TRBJ2-5,NA,CASSRETQYF
14,TRBV7-9,TRBJ1-2,NA,CASSFPGRNYGYTF
18,TRBV2,TRBJ2-1,NA,CASSGAFSGTPNYNEQFF
16,TRBV9,TRBJ1-4,once,CASSVAPSGGGEKLFF
17,TRBV4-1,TRBJ2-3,NA,CASSQKVASGMSDTQYF
16,TRBV5-4,TRBJ2-7,NA,CASSWGTSGSLYEQYF
14,TRBV6-5,TRBJ2-5,NA,CASKWGLAVETQYF
13,TRBV5-4,TRBJ2-5,NA,CASSHFDGETQYF
13,TRBV7-2,TRBJ2-7,NA,CASSRPSSYEQYF
14,TRBV30,TRBJ2-7,once,CAWSTLGGSYEQYF
16,TRBV14,TRBJ2-7,NA,CASSQTIPGLPYEQYF
16,TRBV9,TRBJ2-5,NA,CASSPRTSGVQETQYF
16,TRBV5-1,TRBJ1-1,NA,CASSLAYRGINTEAFF
14,TRBV5-1,TRBJ2-1,NA,CASSLSGTDDEQFF
16,TRBV29-1,TRBJ2-1,NA,CSVGGLGTRAHNEQFF
15,TRBV19,TRBJ1-5,once,CASSPGGTGIGAQHF
13,TRBV7-8,TRBJ1-1,NA,CASSLPGQREAFF
15,TRBV5-1,TRBJ1-4,NA,CASSLEDSSNEKLFF
12,TRBV6-5,TRBJ1-1,NA,CASRDQVTEAFF
14,TRBV5-1,TRBJ2-7,NA,CASSLNGGAYEQYF
12,TRBV11-3,TRBJ2-2,few,CASSPNTGELFF
13,TRBV9,TRBJ2-5,NA,CASSRNIGETQYF
14,TRBV5-1,TRBJ2-7,NA,CASSSPAGSYEQYF
15,TRBV7-9,TRBJ2-1,NA,CASSLQGQRYNEQFF
14,TRBV27,TRBJ2-2,NA,CASSVSGFTGELFF
14,TRBV7-2,TRBJ1-2,NA,CASSLDPGEREYTF
15,TRBV28,TRBJ1-2,NA,CASRTRTGGGYGYTF
13,TRBV9,TRBJ2-1,NA,CASSVEAYNEQFF
15,TRBV7-2,TRBJ2-5,NA,CASSRTRGRGQTQYF
18,TRBV5-1,TRBJ2-2,NA,CASSPLTTAGSNTGELFF
17,TRBV4-1,TRBJ2-1,NA,CASSQEGRPGGYNEQFF
13,TRBV7-2,TRBJ2-7,NA,CASSLASTYEQYF
14,TRBV30,TRBJ2-1,NA,CAWSTGLAGGEQFF
13,TRBV5-1,TRBJ2-7,NA,CASYRDRGYEQYF
17,TRBV27,TRBJ2-1,NA,CASSHGTSLGPHNEQFF
15,TRBV7-6,TRBJ2-7,NA,CASSREVQGSHEQYF
16,TRBV7-2,TRBJ2-3,NA,CASSLFPGLATDTQYF
16,TRBV6-6,TRBJ1-1,NA,CASSYSSGGQNTEAFF
15,TRBV6-1,TRBJ1-2,NA,CASTARGAGGYGYTF
17,TRBV7-8,TRBJ1-4,NA,CASRASGASPTNEKLFF
11,TRBV29-1,TRBJ2-5,NA,CSVLGYETQYF
15,TRBV15,TRBJ2-1,NA,CATSNERGSYNEQFF
15,TRBV5-5,TRBJ2-3,NA,CASSVTAGGPLTQYF
14,TRBV29-1,TRBJ2-1,once,CSFTRGVGYNEQFF
15,TRBV6-5,TRBJ2-3,NA,CATKTGVGRGDTQYF
15,TRBV6-5,TRBJ2-7,NA,CASRDHTTASYEQYF
14,TRBV27,TRBJ1-5,NA,CASSRASGNQPQHF
15,TRBV4-3,TRBJ2-5,NA,CASSQSTGGWETQYF
15,TRBV13,TRBJ2-1,NA,CASSLGGPFGGEQFF
15,TRBV7-9,TRBJ1-6,once,CASSSGLSGNSPLHF